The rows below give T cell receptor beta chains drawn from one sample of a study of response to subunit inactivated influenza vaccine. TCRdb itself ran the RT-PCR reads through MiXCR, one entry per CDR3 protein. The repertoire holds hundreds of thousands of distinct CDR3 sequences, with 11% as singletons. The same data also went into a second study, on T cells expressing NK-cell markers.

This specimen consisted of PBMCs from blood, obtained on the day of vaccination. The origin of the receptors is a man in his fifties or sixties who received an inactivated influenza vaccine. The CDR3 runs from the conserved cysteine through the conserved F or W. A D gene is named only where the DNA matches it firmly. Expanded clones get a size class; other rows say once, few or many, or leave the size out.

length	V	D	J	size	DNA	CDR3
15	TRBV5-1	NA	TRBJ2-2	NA	TGCGCCAGCAGCTTGGAGGGAGGACCACTCAGGGAGCTGTTTTTT	CASSLEGGPLRELFF
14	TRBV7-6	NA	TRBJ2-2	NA	TGTGCCAGCAGAAGGGAGGCGAACACCGGGGAGCTGTTTTTT	CASRREANTGELFF
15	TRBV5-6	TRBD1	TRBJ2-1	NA	TGTGCCAGCAGCTTTACAGGGGGTTACTACAATGAGCAGCTCTTC	CASSFTGGYYNEQLF
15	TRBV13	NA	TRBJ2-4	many	TGTGCCAGCACCGAAGGACGGCTAGCCAAAAACATTCAGTACTTC	CASTEGRLAKNIQYF
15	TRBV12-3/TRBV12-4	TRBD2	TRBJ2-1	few	TGTGCCAGCAGTTTCAGGCGGGGGGACTACAATGAGCAGTTCTTC	CASSFRRGDYNEQFF
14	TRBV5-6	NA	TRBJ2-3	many	TGTGCCAGCAGTACAATAGTGAGCACAGATACGCAGTATTTT	CASSTIVSTDTQYF
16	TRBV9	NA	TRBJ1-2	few	TGTGCCAGCAGCACCTACAGTGGGAAACCTCACTATGGCTACACCTTC	CASSTYSGKPHYGYTF
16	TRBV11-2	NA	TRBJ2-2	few	TGTGCCAGCAGCTTCGACAGCCAACCGAACACCGGGGAGCTGTTTTTT	CASSFDSQPNTGELFF
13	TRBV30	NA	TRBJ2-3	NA	TGTGCCTGGACCCAGCAGGGTGGAGATACGCAGTATTTT	CAWTQQGGDTQYF
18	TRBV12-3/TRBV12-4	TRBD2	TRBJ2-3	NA	TGTGCCAGCAGTCGGGGACTAGCGGGGGGGCCGGGCACAGATACGCAGTATTTT	CASSRGLAGGPGTDTQYF
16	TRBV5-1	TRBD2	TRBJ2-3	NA	TGCGCCAGCAGCTTGGTGGGAGGGGTGGAAGCAGATACGCAGTATTTT	CASSLVGGVEADTQYF
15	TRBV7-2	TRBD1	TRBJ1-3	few	TGTGCCAGCAGCCGAGGCAGGGGGCTTGGAAACACCATATATTTT	CASSRGRGLGNTIYF
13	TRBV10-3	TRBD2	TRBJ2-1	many	TGTGCCACCTCCTACGTTCGGGAGGCTGAGCAGTTCTTC	CATSYVREAEQFF
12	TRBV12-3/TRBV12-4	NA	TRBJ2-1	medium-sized	TGTGCCAGCAGCCCCCCAGGCAATGAGCAGTTCTTC	CASSPPGNEQFF
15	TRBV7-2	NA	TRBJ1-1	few	TGTGCCAGCAGCTTAAGTCCGAGTTTGAACACTGAAGCTTTCTTT	CASSLSPSLNTEAFF
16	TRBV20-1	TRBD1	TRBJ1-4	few	TGCAGTGCTAGGATCGCGACAGGGGGCGGTAATGAAAAACTGTTTTTT	CSARIATGGGNEKLFF
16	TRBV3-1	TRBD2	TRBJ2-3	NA	TGTGCCAGCAGTTTCGAGCGGGACTCTAGCACAGATACGCAGTATTTT	CASSFERDSSTDTQYF
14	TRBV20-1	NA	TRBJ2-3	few	TGCAGTGCTAGTAGCCCTGATTTTACAGATACGCAGTATTTT	CSASSPDFTDTQYF
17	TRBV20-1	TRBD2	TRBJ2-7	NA	TGCAGTGCTAGGGGACTAGCGGGGGGGCCCAGCTCCTACGAGCAGTACTTC	CSARGLAGGPSSYEQYF
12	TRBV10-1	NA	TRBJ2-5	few	TGCGCCAGCAGTGGGAGCACCGAGACCCAGTACTTC	CASSGSTETQYF
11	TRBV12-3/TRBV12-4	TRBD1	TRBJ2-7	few	TGTGCCAGCAGTGACAGGGGTCTCCAGTACTTC	CASSDRGLQYF
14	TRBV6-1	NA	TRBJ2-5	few	TGTGCCAGCACCGGGGAGGGGGGGCGCGAGACCCAGTACTTC	CASTGEGGRETQYF
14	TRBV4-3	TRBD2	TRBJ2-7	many	TGCGCCAGCAGCCCGGGGGGATCCGCGTACGAGCAGTACTTC	CASSPGGSAYEQYF
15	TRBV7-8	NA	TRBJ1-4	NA	TGTGCCAGCAGCAGTAGCCGGGACCGTCGGGGAAAACTGTTTTTT	CASSSSRDRRGKLFF
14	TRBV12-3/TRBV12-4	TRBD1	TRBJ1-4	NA	TGTGCCAGCAGAACGACAGGGGGCGGAGAAAAACTGTTTTTT	CASRTTGGGEKLFF
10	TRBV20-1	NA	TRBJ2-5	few	TGCAGTGTTTTCGGGGACACTGGGTACTTC	CSVFGDTGYF
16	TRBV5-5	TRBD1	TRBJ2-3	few	TGTGCCAGCAGCTTGTTACAGGGGGCGCGGACAGATACGCAGTATTTT	CASSLLQGARTDTQYF
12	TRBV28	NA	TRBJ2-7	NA	TGTGCCAGCAGTTTATATCCGACGGAGCAGTACTTC	CASSLYPTEQYF
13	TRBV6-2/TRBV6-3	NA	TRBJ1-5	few	TGTGCCAGCAACGGACAAAGCAATCAGCCCCAGCATTTT	CASNGQSNQPQHF
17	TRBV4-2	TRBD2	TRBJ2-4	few	TGTGCCAGCAGCCCTGGGACTAGCGGCCTCCCCAAAAACATTCAGTACTTC	CASSPGTSGLPKNIQYF
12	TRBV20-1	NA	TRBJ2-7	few	TGCAGTGCAAGAAGCGTTACCTACGAGCAGTACTTC	CSARSVTYEQYF
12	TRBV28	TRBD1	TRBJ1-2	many	TGTGCCAGCAGTAACAGGGGCTATGGCTACACCTTC	CASSNRGYGYTF
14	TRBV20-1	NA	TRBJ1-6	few	TGCAGTGCTACCAACTGGGGGGCGTATTCACCCCTCCACTTT	CSATNWGAYSPLHF
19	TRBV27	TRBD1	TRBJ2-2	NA	TGTGCCAGCAGTTTTCGGAACCCAGGGACAGCTGGGAACACCGGGGAGCTGTTTTTT	CASSFRNPGTAGNTGELFF
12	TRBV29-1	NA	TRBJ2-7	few	TGCAGCGTTGCGAAGGGTTCCTACGAGCAGTACTTC	CSVAKGSYEQYF
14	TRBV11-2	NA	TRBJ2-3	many	TGTGCCAGCAGCCCAAGACAGCGCACAGATACGCAGTATTTT	CASSPRQRTDTQYF
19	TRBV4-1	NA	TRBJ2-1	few	TGCGCCAGCAGCCAAGGAACCTTGGGGGTCCGTAATTCCTACAATGAGCAGTTCTTC	CASSQGTLGVRNSYNEQFF
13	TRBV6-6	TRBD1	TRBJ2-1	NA	TGTGCCACACAAAGGGACAGCTACAATGAGCAGTTCTTC	CATQRDSYNEQFF
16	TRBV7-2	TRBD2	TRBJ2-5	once	TGTGCCAGCAGCTTAGAGGTAGCGGGAGGGCCGGAGACCCAGTACTTC	CASSLEVAGGPETQYF
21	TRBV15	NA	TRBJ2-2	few	TGTGCCACCAGCATCAGAGGGGCGACCTCGAGGCGGACCTTCTCAACCGGGGAGCTGTTTTTT	CATSIRGATSRRTFSTGELFF
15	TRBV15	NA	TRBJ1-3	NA	TGTGCCACCAGCCCCGGCCGGGGGCCCTGGAACACCATATATTTT	CATSPGRGPWNTIYF
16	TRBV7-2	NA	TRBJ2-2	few	TGTGCCAGCAGCTTAAGGTGGGCACCCAACACCGGGGAGCTGTTTTTT	CASSLRWAPNTGELFF
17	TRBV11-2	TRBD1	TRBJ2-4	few	TGTGCCAGCAGCTTAGGGAGACAGGGAATTTTTAGGAACATTCAGTACTTC	CASSLGRQGIFRNIQYF
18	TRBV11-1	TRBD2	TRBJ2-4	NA	TGTGCCAGCAGCTTCGGCCTAGCGGGAAAGGCAGCCAAAAACATTCAGTACTTC	CASSFGLAGKAAKNIQYF
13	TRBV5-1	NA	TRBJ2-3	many	TGCGCCAGCCGACTGGGTTCCGGGGATACGCAGTATTTT	CASRLGSGDTQYF
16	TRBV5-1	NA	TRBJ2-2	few	TGCGCCAGCAGCTTGGAAACAGGTGTGAACACCGGGGAGCTGTTTTTT	CASSLETGVNTGELFF
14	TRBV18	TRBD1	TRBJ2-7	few	TGTGCCAGCTCACCACTACAGGGGACCCACGAGCAGTACTTC	CASSPLQGTHEQYF
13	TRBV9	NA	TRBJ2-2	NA	TGTGCCAGCAGCGTATCTACGGCCCGGGAGCTGTTTTTT	CASSVSTARELFF
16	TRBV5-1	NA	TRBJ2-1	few	TGCGCCAGCAGCTTTGGGGGTAGCGGAACCTACAATGAGCAGTTCTTC	CASSFGGSGTYNEQFF
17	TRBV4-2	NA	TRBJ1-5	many	TGTGCCAGCAGCCAGAAGTCCGGGACTAATAGCAATCAGCCCCAGCATTTT	CASSQKSGTNSNQPQHF
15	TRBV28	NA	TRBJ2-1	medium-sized	TGTGCCAGCCACGGGGTAAATCGTTTCGTTGGTGAGCAGTTCTTC	CASHGVNRFVGEQFF
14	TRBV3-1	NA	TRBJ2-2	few	TGTGCCAGCAGCCGCAACCCTTGGGGGGAGGAGCTGTTTTTT	CASSRNPWGEELFF
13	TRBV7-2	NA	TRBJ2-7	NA	TGTGCCAGCAGGGCTGGGACCTCCTACGAGCAGTACTTC	CASRAGTSYEQYF
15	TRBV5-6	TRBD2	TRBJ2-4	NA	TGTGCCAGCAGCTGGGGACTAAATACGAAAAACATTCAGTACTTC	CASSWGLNTKNIQYF
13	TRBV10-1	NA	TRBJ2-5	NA	TGCGCCAGCAGTCGAGGCAGGGTTGAGACCCAGTACTTC	CASSRGRVETQYF